This is a list of T cell receptor beta chains from one sample in a study of cytomegalovirus exposure and HLA in healthy donors. Data came from immunoSEQ multiplex PCR; TCRdb stores just in-frame clones and leaves some out. Of under 200,000 clones in the sample, 70% to 80% are singletons; the top ten hold around 2%. The sequenced sample consisted of PBMCs. These receptors were obtained from a man between 45 and 60 years old in good health and CMV-seropositive. Each CDR3 is given with its conserved first and last residue. Each record gives: J gene, clone size, V gene, D gene, CDR3 protein, CDR3 DNA. D genes are given only for firm matches. Size tells how often a clone was seen (once, few, many) or the class of an expanded clone, and some rows leave it out.

j_gene: TRBJ2-5
abundance: .
v_gene: TRBV7-9
d_gene: TRBD1
CDR3aa: CASRPGQGETQYF
CDR3nt: TGTGCCAGCAGACCGGGACAGGGGGAGACCCAGTACTTC

j_gene: TRBJ2-7
abundance: .
v_gene: TRBV5-6
d_gene: TRBD2
CDR3aa: CASRGLAGGPKYF
CDR3nt: TGTGCCAGCAGGGGACTAGCGGGGGGGCCAAAGTACTTC

j_gene: TRBJ1-2
abundance: .
v_gene: TRBV5-1
d_gene: .
CDR3aa: CASSRQVSDYGYTF
CDR3nt: TGCGCCAGCAGTCGACAGGTATCGGACTATGGCTACACCTTC

j_gene: TRBJ1-3
abundance: .
v_gene: TRBV5-6
d_gene: .
CDR3aa: CASSLQTGNTIYF
CDR3nt: TGTGCCAGCAGCTTACAGACTGGAAACACCATATATTTT

j_gene: TRBJ1-5
abundance: .
v_gene: TRBV19
d_gene: TRBD1
CDR3aa: CASSLGQGSGNQPQHF
CDR3nt: TGTGCCAGTAGTCTTGGACAGGGATCGGGCAATCAGCCCCAGCATTTT

j_gene: TRBJ1-1
abundance: .
v_gene: TRBV15
d_gene: .
CDR3aa: CATSRDLANTEAFF
CDR3nt: TGTGCCACCAGCAGAGATCTGGCAAACACTGAAGCTTTCTTT

j_gene: TRBJ1-5
abundance: .
v_gene: TRBV19
d_gene: .
CDR3aa: CASSRPPGVSNQPQHF
CDR3nt: TGTGCCAGTAGTAGACCCCCGGGGGTTAGCAATCAGCCCCAGCATTTT

j_gene: TRBJ1-1
abundance: .
v_gene: TRBV27
d_gene: .
CDR3aa: CASSSRQAEAFF
CDR3nt: TGTGCCAGCAGTTCTCGACAAGCCGAAGCTTTCTTT

j_gene: TRBJ1-2
abundance: .
v_gene: TRBV19
d_gene: .
CDR3aa: CASSFDAAVGGYTF
CDR3nt: TGTGCCAGTAGTTTTGACGCGGCGGTCGGAGGCTACACCTTC

j_gene: TRBJ1-1
abundance: .
v_gene: TRBV6-5
d_gene: .
CDR3aa: CASSYGSRKVNTEAFF
CDR3nt: TGTGCCAGCAGTTACGGGTCCAGGAAAGTGAACACTGAAGCTTTCTTT

j_gene: TRBJ2-2
abundance: .
v_gene: TRBV4-3
d_gene: .
CDR3aa: CASSQDRLQGWGGELFF
CDR3nt: TGCGCCAGCAGCCAAGATAGGTTGCAGGGGTGGGGCGGGGAGCTGTTTTTT

j_gene: TRBJ1-1
abundance: .
v_gene: TRBV9
d_gene: .
CDR3aa: CASSVDGRADTEAFF
CDR3nt: TGTGCCAGCAGCGTAGACGGGAGGGCGGACACTGAAGCTTTCTTT

j_gene: TRBJ2-7
abundance: .
v_gene: TRBV28
d_gene: .
CDR3aa: CASTLRGAYEQYF
CDR3nt: TGTGCCAGCACCCTCAGGGGAGCCTACGAGCAGTACTTC

j_gene: TRBJ1-1
abundance: few
v_gene: TRBV5-4
d_gene: .
CDR3aa: CASSLYNTEAFF
CDR3nt: TGTGCCAGCAGCCTATACAACACTGAAGCTTTCTTT

j_gene: TRBJ2-7
abundance: .
v_gene: TRBV14
d_gene: TRBD1
CDR3aa: CASSKNRGSAYEQYF
CDR3nt: TGTGCCAGCAGCAAAAACAGGGGGTCGGCCTACGAGCAGTACTTC

j_gene: TRBJ2-2
abundance: once
v_gene: TRBV4-3
d_gene: .
CDR3aa: CASSQESTGELFF
CDR3nt: TGCGCCAGCAGCCAAGAGAGCACCGGGGAGCTGTTTTTT

j_gene: TRBJ1-4
abundance: .
v_gene: TRBV19
d_gene: TRBD1
CDR3aa: CASSSDRDRQDEKLFF
CDR3nt: TGTGCCAGTAGTAGTGACCGGGACAGACAGGATGAAAAACTGTTTTTT

j_gene: TRBJ1-4
abundance: few
v_gene: TRBV5-4
d_gene: .
CDR3aa: CASSFVGGSNEKLFF
CDR3nt: TGTGCCAGCAGCTTCGTTGGAGGGTCTAATGAAAAACTGTTTTTT

j_gene: TRBJ1-2
abundance: few
v_gene: TRBV27
d_gene: TRBD1
CDR3aa: CASRGDRGSLHGYTF
CDR3nt: TGTGCCAGCAGGGGGGACAGGGGGTCTCTCCATGGCTACACCTTC

j_gene: TRBJ2-1
abundance: .
v_gene: TRBV11-2
d_gene: .
CDR3aa: CASSFRGGLANEQFF
CDR3nt: TGTGCCAGCAGCTTCAGGGGCGGTCTAGCCAATGAGCAGTTCTTC

j_gene: TRBJ2-7
abundance: .
v_gene: TRBV19
d_gene: TRBD2
CDR3aa: CASGLAGAGEQYF
CDR3nt: TGTGCCAGTGGACTAGCGGGGGCTGGCGAGCAGTACTTC

j_gene: TRBJ1-6
abundance: .
v_gene: TRBV5-6
d_gene: .
CDR3aa: CASSLAPTGYNSPLHF
CDR3nt: TGTGCCAGCAGCTTGGCTCCGACAGGTTATAATTCACCCCTCCACTTT

j_gene: TRBJ2-7
abundance: .
v_gene: TRBV11-1
d_gene: TRBD1
CDR3aa: CASSSRTGYSYEQYF
CDR3nt: TGTGCCAGCAGCTCAAGGACAGGCTACTCCTACGAGCAGTACTTC

j_gene: TRBJ1-1
abundance: once
v_gene: TRBV6-5
d_gene: .
CDR3aa: CASSFDRVNTEAFF
CDR3nt: TGTGCCAGCAGCTTCGACAGAGTGAACACTGAAGCTTTCTTT

j_gene: TRBJ1-3
abundance: .
v_gene: TRBV5-4
d_gene: TRBD1
CDR3aa: CASRDGQGGTIYF
CDR3nt: TGTGCCAGCAGAGACGGACAGGGCGGCACCATATATTTT

j_gene: TRBJ1-1
abundance: .
v_gene: TRBV5-4
d_gene: TRBD1
CDR3aa: CASSVDRMNTEAFF
CDR3nt: TGTGCCAGCAGCGTGGACAGGATGAACACTGAAGCTTTCTTT

j_gene: TRBJ1-2
abundance: .
v_gene: TRBV11-2
d_gene: .
CDR3aa: CASRPLSGTNYGYTF
CDR3nt: TGTGCCAGCAGACCCCTGTCAGGGACTAACTATGGCTACACCTTC

j_gene: TRBJ1-4
abundance: once
v_gene: TRBV14
d_gene: .
CDR3aa: CASSFRRNEKLFF
CDR3nt: TGTGCCAGCAGCTTTCGTCGTAATGAAAAACTGTTTTTT

j_gene: TRBJ2-7
abundance: few
v_gene: TRBV10-2
d_gene: .
CDR3aa: CASSSRSDSFSYEQYF
CDR3nt: TGCGCCAGCAGCAGCCGGTCGGACTCATTCTCCTACGAGCAGTACTTC

j_gene: TRBJ2-5
abundance: .
v_gene: TRBV29-1
d_gene: .
CDR3aa: CSVRDNLMGTQYF
CDR3nt: TGCAGCGTCCGGGACAACTTGATGGGGACCCAGTACTTC

j_gene: TRBJ2-7
abundance: .
v_gene: TRBV15
d_gene: TRBD2
CDR3aa: CATSRVGGVGEQYF
CDR3nt: TGTGCCACCAGCAGAGTTGGGGGGGTCGGCGAGCAGTACTTC

j_gene: TRBJ1-4
abundance: .
v_gene: TRBV6-1
d_gene: TRBD1
CDR3aa: CASSVIRQGPNEKLFF
CDR3nt: TGTGCCAGCAGTGTAATCCGACAGGGGCCTAATGAAAAACTGTTTTTT

j_gene: TRBJ1-6
abundance: .
v_gene: TRBV28
d_gene: .
CDR3aa: CASRGGSRDNSPLHF
CDR3nt: TGTGCCAGCAGGGGCGGGTCAAGGGATAATTCACCCCTCCACTTT

j_gene: TRBJ2-1
abundance: .
v_gene: TRBV6-6
d_gene: TRBD2
CDR3aa: CASSYWRGANNEQFF
CDR3nt: TGTGCCAGCAGTTACTGGCGGGGGGCTAACAATGAGCAGTTCTTC

j_gene: TRBJ2-7
abundance: .
v_gene: TRBV7-2
d_gene: TRBD1
CDR3aa: CASSRDRDYEQYF
CDR3nt: TGTGCCAGCAGCCGGGACAGGGATTACGAGCAGTACTTC

j_gene: TRBJ2-1
abundance: .
v_gene: TRBV7-6
d_gene: TRBD2
CDR3aa: CASSFRLAGLGGEQFF
CDR3nt: TGTGCCAGCAGCTTCCGACTAGCGGGGCTGGGGGGTGAGCAGTTCTTC

j_gene: TRBJ2-7
abundance: .
v_gene: TRBV9
d_gene: .
CDR3aa: CASSVYRDTYEQYF
CDR3nt: TGTGCCAGCAGCGTATATCGGGACACCTACGAGCAGTACTTC

j_gene: TRBJ1-3
abundance: few
v_gene: TRBV4-1
d_gene: TRBD1
CDR3aa: CASSPRGQSSGNTIYF
CDR3nt: TGCGCCAGCAGCCCTCGGGGACAGAGCTCTGGAAACACCATATATTTT

j_gene: TRBJ2-1
abundance: once
v_gene: TRBV11-2
d_gene: TRBD2
CDR3aa: CASSLGTSGAYNEQFF
CDR3nt: TGTGCCAGCAGCTTAGGGACTAGCGGGGCATACAATGAGCAGTTCTTC

j_gene: TRBJ2-3
abundance: once
v_gene: TRBV27
d_gene: TRBD1
CDR3aa: CASSPGTDWSTDTQYF
CDR3nt: TGTGCCAGCAGTCCAGGGACAGACTGGAGCACAGATACGCAGTATTTT

j_gene: TRBJ1-1
abundance: .
v_gene: TRBV6-5
d_gene: .
CDR3aa: CASSLRRGGATEAFF
CDR3nt: TGTGCCAGCAGTCTTCGACGCGGCGGGGCCACTGAAGCTTTCTTT

j_gene: TRBJ2-1
abundance: .
v_gene: TRBV5-5
d_gene: .
CDR3aa: CASSLAGLDNEQFF
CDR3nt: TGTGCCAGCAGCTTGGCAGGGCTCGACAATGAGCAGTTCTTC

j_gene: TRBJ1-1
abundance: .
v_gene: TRBV19
d_gene: TRBD1
CDR3aa: CASSTTGGFTEAFF
CDR3nt: TGTGCCAGTAGTACCACAGGGGGCTTCACTGAAGCTTTCTTT

j_gene: TRBJ1-2
abundance: .
v_gene: TRBV4-3
d_gene: .
CDR3aa: CASSQDLAMRPYGYTF
CDR3nt: TGCGCCAGCAGCCAAGACCTCGCAATGCGGCCCTATGGCTACACCTTC

j_gene: TRBJ1-1
abundance: .
v_gene: TRBV9
d_gene: .
CDR3aa: CASSVVNTANTEAFF
CDR3nt: TGTGCCAGCAGCGTAGTAAACACAGCAAACACTGAAGCTTTCTTT

j_gene: TRBJ2-3
abundance: .
v_gene: TRBV5-6
d_gene: .
CDR3aa: CASSLASMLTDTQYF
CDR3nt: TGTGCCAGCAGCTTGGCTAGCATGCTCACAGATACGCAGTATTTT

j_gene: TRBJ2-5
abundance: .
v_gene: TRBV7-9
d_gene: TRBD2
CDR3aa: CASSLTSGVRETQYF
CDR3nt: TGTGCCAGCAGCTTAACTAGCGGGGTCCGGGAGACCCAGTACTTC

j_gene: TRBJ1-1
abundance: .
v_gene: TRBV7-9
d_gene: TRBD1
CDR3aa: CASNRFVGRGEDTEAFF
CDR3nt: TGTGCCAGCAATCGTTTCGTGGGCAGGGGGGAGGACACTGAAGCTTTCTTT

j_gene: TRBJ2-7
abundance: few
v_gene: TRBV5-1
d_gene: .
CDR3aa: CASSLEGVLYEQYF
CDR3nt: TGCGCCAGCAGCTTGGAGGGGGTTCTCTACGAGCAGTACTTC

j_gene: TRBJ2-1
abundance: .
v_gene: TRBV9
d_gene: TRBD2
CDR3aa: CASSVASSGGAEQFF
CDR3nt: TGTGCCAGCAGCGTAGCTTCTAGCGGGGGGGCGGAGCAGTTCTTC

j_gene: TRBJ1-2
abundance: .
v_gene: TRBV5-1
d_gene: .
CDR3aa: CASRATLDYGYTF
CDR3nt: TGCGCCAGCAGAGCTACCCTGGACTATGGCTACACCTTC

j_gene: TRBJ2-5
abundance: .
v_gene: TRBV5-1
d_gene: .
CDR3aa: CASSLTGRTQETQYF
CDR3nt: TGCGCCAGCAGCTTGACAGGAAGAACTCAAGAGACCCAGTACTTC

j_gene: TRBJ1-2
abundance: .
v_gene: TRBV2
d_gene: TRBD1
CDR3aa: CASSGTENYGYTF
CDR3nt: TGTGCCAGTTCCGGGACAGAGAACTATGGCTACACCTTC

j_gene: TRBJ2-5
abundance: .
v_gene: TRBV5-4
d_gene: TRBD2
CDR3aa: CASSLGGGVEETQYF
CDR3nt: TGTGCCAGCAGCTTGGGCGGGGGGGTCGAAGAGACCCAGTACTTC

j_gene: TRBJ1-1
abundance: .
v_gene: TRBV6-5
d_gene: .
CDR3aa: CASKDSPANTEAFF
CDR3nt: TGTGCCAGCAAAGACAGTCCCGCGAACACTGAAGCTTTCTTT

j_gene: TRBJ2-7
abundance: .
v_gene: TRBV7-9
d_gene: TRBD1
CDR3aa: CASSLGQNYEQYF
CDR3nt: TGTGCCAGCAGCTTGGGACAGAATTACGAGCAGTACTTC

j_gene: TRBJ1-3
abundance: .
v_gene: TRBV7-9
d_gene: .
CDR3aa: CASSLARQGRALNTIYF
CDR3nt: TGTGCCAGCAGCTTAGCGCGGCAGGGGAGAGCTCTAAACACCATATATTTT

j_gene: TRBJ2-7
abundance: .
v_gene: TRBV5-4
d_gene: TRBD2
CDR3aa: CASSLASGGSSSYEQYF
CDR3nt: TGTGCCAGCAGCTTGGCTAGCGGGGGGTCCTCTTCCTACGAGCAGTACTTC

j_gene: TRBJ2-4
abundance: .
v_gene: TRBV11-2
d_gene: TRBD1
CDR3aa: CAGSSQGAIQYF
CDR3nt: TGTGCCGGCAGCTCCCAGGGGGCCATTCAGTACTTC

j_gene: TRBJ1-5
abundance: .
v_gene: TRBV2
d_gene: .
CDR3aa: CASSVRRGQNQPQHF
CDR3nt: TGTGCCAGCAGTGTCCGCAGGGGCCAAAATCAGCCCCAGCATTTT